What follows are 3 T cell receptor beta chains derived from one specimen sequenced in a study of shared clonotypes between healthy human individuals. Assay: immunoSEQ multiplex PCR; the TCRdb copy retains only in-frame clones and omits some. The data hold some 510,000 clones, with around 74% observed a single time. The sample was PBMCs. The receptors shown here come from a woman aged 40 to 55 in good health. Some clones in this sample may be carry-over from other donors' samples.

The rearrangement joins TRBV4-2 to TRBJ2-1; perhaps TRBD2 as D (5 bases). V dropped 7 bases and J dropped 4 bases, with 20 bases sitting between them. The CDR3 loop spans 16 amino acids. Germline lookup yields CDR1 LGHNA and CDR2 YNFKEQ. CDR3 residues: CASTRDGGGGYNEQFF. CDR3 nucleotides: TGTGCCAGCACCCGCGACGGAGGCGGAGGATACAATGAGCAGTTCTTC.

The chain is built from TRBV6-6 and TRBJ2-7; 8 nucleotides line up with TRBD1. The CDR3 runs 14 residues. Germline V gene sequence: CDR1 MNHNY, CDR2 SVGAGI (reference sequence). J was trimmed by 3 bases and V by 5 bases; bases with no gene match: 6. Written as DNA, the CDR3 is TGTGCCAGCAGTCTCGGGACAGGCCGCTACGAGCAGTACTTC. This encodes CASSLGTGRYEQYF.

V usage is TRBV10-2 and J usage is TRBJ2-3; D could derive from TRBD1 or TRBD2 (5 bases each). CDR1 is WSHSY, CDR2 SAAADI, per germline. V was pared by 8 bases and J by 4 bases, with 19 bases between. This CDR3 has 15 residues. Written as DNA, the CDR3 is TGCGCCAGCTGGCTCTCGAGGGGAACGGCAGATACGCAGTATTTT. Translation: CASWLSRGTADTQYF.